These 9 T cell receptor beta chains were all obtained from the same sample, sequenced in a study of vaccination and CD4 T cells after COVID-19 (dated by TCRdb to between 2021 and 2023). The intended sense of this specimen's treatment or condition label: approximately 9-day PBMC culture with coronavirus spike peptide pools or control peptides (ViraFEST assay). The library was produced with PCR. For sequencing, an Illumina iSeq 100 was employed. DNA from cultured CD4+ T cells underwent TCR sequencing with the Oncomine TCR Beta short-read assay at the Johns Hopkins FTIC core. Using fastp at Q25 and MiXCR, TCRdb reprocessed the public reads and kept productive beta chains. Entries that share a CDR3 protein sequence are merged under the most common genes and DNA. For this sample there are 15,000 or so distinct CDR3 sequences; about 50% appear just once. The top ten clones comprise 7.4% of the sample. These receptors have no identified antigens.

The sample taken for sequencing was CD4+ T cells from blood, cultured in vitro. Every receptor here comes from a human donor who had recovered from COVID-19.

V and J are TRBV7-9 and TRBJ2-5; D perhaps matches TRBD2 (5 bases). V lost 2 bases, J lost 5 bases, and 12 bases lay in between. Germline loops: CDR1 SEHNR, CDR2 FQNEAQ (reference sequence). The CDR3 runs 14 residues. The CDR3 DNA sequence: TGTGCCAGCAGCTTATTCGAGGGTATCGAGACCCAGTACTTC. Amino acid sequence: CASSLFEGIETQYF.

This clonotype turned up a few times. The rearrangement joins TRBV11-2 to TRBJ1-6; D is ambiguous. Germline values: CDR1 SGHAT, CDR2 FQNNGV. With 0 bases removed from V and 6 bases from J, the gap between germline ends came to 3 bases. This CDR3 contains 13 residues. This CDR3 reads CASSLDINSPLHF. The CDR3 DNA is TGTGCCAGCAGCTTAGATATTAATTCACCCCTCCACTTT.

The V gene is TRBV20-1, the J gene TRBJ2-4; D gene ambiguous. This CDR3 has 13 amino acids. V was clipped by 1 base and J by 7 bases, with 11 bases between them. Germline CDR1 DFQATT, CDR2 SNEGSKA (reference sequence). The CDR3 protein is CSARVAGLNIQYF. In DNA form, the CDR3 reads TGCAGTGCTAGAGTAGCCGGGTTGAACATTCAGTACTTC.

The chain carries TRBV20-1 and TRBJ2-3; 7 nucleotides align to TRBD2. Germline V gives CDR1 DFQATT, CDR2 SNEGSKA (reference sequence). Trimming cost V 0 bases and J 3 bases; bases outside gene matches: 3. The CDR3 length is 14 residues. Here the CDR3 reads CSARDRGSTDTQYF. The CDR3 bases are TGCAGTGCTAGAGATCGCGGGAGTACAGATACGCAGTATTTT.

This chain joins TRBV5-4 and TRBJ2-5, with D unresolved. Trimming stripped 7 bases from V and 2 bases from J, with 9 bases between. The germline V gene encodes CDR1 SGHNT and CDR2 YYREEE (reference sequence). This CDR3 has 12 residues. The CDR3 DNA follows: TGTGCCAGCGGTCCGGTTCAAGAGACCCAGTACTTC. It is translated as CASGPVQETQYF.

The genes are TRBV28 and TRBJ1-5; D not resolved. The CDR3 contains 14 residues. V lost 2 bases to trimming and J lost 7 bases, with 12 bases between them. Germline V gene data show CDR1 as MDHEN and CDR2 as SYDVKM. The CDR3 loop is CASSLISFQQPQHF. CDR3 DNA sequence: TGTGCCAGCAGTTTAATCTCTTTCCAACAGCCCCAGCATTTT.

The chain is built from TRBV6-1 and TRBJ1-2; tentatively, D is TRBD1 (6 bases). The CDR3 runs to 12 residues. V gave up 6 bases and J gave up 4 bases, with 9 bases separating them. In germline, CDR1 is MNHNS, CDR2 SASEGT. The CDR3 DNA is TGTGCCAGCAGCACGACAGGCTATGGCTACACCTTC. The encoded protein is CASSTTGYGYTF.

This clonotype was seen more than once but under ten times. The chain has TRBV20-1 and TRBJ2-2, with a weak D call TRBD2 (6 bases). Trimming left V 4 bases short and J 5 bases short, with 11 bases between. CDR1 and CDR2 from the germline V gene are DFQATT and SNEGSKA (reference sequence). CDR3 length: 13 residues. The CDR3 DNA reads TGCAGTGCTACCGGGACTGCTACCGGGGAGCTGTTTTTT. It specifies CSATGTATGELFF.

This clonotype was observed a handful of times. The CDR3 region is CASSPDRGGELFF. The CDR3 DNA reads TGTGCCAGCAGCCCGGACAGGGGCGGGGAGCTGTTTTTT. V gene TRBV2 combines with J gene TRBJ2-2; the match to TRBD1 covers 9 bases. Germline V gives CDR1 SNHLY, CDR2 FYNNEI. The CDR3 is 13 residues long. Losses at the gene ends were 6 bases for V and 7 bases for J; bases not matched to a gene: 3.